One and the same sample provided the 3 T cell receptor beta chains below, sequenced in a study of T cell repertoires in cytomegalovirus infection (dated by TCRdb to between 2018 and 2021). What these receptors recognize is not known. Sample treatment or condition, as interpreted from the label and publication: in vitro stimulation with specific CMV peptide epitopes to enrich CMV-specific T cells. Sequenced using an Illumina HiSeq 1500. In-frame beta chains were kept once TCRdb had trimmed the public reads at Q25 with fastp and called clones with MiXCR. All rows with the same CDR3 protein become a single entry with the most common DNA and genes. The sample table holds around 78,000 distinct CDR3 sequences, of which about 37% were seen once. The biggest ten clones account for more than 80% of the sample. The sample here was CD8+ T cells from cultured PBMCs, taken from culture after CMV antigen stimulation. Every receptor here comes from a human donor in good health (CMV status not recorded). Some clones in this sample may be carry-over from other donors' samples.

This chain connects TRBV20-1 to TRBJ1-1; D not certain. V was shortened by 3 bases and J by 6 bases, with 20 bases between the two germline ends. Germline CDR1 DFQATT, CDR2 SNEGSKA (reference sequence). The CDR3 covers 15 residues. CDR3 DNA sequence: TGCAGTGCTAGGAGGAGTTCCACTTTTGTTGCTGAAGCTTTCTTT. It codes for CSARRSSTFVAEAFF.

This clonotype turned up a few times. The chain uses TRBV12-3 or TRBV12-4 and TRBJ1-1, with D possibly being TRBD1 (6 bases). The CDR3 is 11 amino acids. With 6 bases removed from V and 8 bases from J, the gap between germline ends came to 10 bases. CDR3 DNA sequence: TGTGCCAGCAGGATACAGGGAGAAGCTTTCTTT. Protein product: CASRIQGEAFF.

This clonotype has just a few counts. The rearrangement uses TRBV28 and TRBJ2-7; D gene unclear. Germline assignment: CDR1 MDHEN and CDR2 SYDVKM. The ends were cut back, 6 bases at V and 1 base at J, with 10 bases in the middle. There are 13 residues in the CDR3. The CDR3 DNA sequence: TGTGCCAGCAGGACGGACGGATCCTACGAGCAGTACTTC. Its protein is CASRTDGSYEQYF.